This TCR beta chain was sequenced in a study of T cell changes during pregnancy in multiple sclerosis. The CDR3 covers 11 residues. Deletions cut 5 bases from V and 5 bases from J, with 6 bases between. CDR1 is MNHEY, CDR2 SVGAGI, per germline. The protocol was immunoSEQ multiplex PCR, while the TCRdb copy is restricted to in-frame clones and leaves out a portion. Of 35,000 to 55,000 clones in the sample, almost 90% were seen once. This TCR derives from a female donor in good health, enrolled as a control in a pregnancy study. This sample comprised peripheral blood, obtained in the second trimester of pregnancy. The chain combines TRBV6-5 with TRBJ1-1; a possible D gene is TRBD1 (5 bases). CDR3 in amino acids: CASSRGTEAFF. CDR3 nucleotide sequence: TGTGCCAGCAGTCGGGGGACTGAAGCTTTCTTT.